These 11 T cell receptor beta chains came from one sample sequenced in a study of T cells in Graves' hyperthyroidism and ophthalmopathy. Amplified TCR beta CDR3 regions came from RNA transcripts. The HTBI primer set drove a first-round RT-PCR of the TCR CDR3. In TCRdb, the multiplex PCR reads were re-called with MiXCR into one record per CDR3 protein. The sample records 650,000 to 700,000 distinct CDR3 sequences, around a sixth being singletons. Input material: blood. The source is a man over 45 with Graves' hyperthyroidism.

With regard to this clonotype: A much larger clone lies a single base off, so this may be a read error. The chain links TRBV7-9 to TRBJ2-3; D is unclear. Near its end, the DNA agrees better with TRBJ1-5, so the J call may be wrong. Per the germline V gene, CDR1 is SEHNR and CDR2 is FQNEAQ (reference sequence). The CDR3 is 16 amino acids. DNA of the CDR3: TGTGCCAGCAGCGAAAACCTAGCGGGCCCCACAGATACGCAGCATTTT. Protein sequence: CASSENLAGPTDTQHF.

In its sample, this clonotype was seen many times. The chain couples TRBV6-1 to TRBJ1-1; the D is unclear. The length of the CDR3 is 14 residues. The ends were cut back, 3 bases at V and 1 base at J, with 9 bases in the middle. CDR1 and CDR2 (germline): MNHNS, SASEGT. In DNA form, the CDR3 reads TGTGCCAGCAGTGACACGGCCGGGAACACTGAAGCTTTCTTT. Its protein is CASSDTAGNTEAFF.

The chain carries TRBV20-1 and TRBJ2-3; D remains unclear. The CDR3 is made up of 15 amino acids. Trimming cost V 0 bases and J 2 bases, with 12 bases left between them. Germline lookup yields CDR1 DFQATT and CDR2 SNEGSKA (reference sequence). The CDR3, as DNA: TGCAGTGCTAGAGATCGAAAGGACCCCACAGATACGCAGTATTTT. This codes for CSARDRKDPTDTQYF.

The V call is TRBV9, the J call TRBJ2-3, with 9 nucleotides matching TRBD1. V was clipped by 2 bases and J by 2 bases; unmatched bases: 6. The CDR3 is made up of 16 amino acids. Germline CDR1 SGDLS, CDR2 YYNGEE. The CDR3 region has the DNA TGTGCCAGCAGCGTGCCCGGGACAGGGTCCACAGATACGCAGTATTTT. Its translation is CASSVPGTGSTDTQYF.

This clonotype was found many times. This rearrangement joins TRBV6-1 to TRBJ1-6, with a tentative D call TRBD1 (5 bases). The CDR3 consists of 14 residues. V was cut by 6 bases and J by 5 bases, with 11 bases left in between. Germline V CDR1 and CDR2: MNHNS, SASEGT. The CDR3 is CASRRGRDNSPLHF. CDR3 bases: TGTGCCAGCAGAAGGGGACGGGATAATTCACCCCTCCACTTT.

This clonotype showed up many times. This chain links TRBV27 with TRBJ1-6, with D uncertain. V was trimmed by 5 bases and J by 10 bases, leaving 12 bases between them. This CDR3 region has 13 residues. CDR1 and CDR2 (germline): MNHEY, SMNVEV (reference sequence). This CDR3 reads CASSPPGVSPLHF. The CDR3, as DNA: TGTGCCAGCAGTCCACCCGGGGTGTCACCCCTCCACTTT.

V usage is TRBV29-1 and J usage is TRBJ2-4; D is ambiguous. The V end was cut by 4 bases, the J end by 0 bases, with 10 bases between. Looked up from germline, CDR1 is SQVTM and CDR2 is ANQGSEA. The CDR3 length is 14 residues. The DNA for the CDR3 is TGCAGCGTTGGTGCAGGTACAGCCAAAAACATTCAGTACTTC. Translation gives CSVGAGTAKNIQYF.

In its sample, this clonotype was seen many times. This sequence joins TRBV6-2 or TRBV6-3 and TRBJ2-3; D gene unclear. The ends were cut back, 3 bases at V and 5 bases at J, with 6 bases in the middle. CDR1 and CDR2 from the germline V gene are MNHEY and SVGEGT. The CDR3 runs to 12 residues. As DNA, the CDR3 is TGTGCCAGCAGTTATTCCAAAGATACGCAGTATTTT. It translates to CASSYSKDTQYF.

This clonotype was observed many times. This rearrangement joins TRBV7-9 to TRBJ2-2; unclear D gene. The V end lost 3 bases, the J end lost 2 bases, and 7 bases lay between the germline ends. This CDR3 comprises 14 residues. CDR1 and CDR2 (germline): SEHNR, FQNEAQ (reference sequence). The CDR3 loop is CASSFRQNTGELFF. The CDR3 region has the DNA TGTGCCAGCAGCTTTCGACAAAACACCGGGGAGCTGTTTTTT.

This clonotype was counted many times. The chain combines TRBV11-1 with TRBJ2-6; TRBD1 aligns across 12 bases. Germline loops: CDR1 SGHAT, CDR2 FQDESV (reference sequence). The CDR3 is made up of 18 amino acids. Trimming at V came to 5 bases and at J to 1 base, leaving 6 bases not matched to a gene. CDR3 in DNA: TGTGCCAGCAGCCACTGGGACAGGGGGCAGTCTGGGGCCAACGTCCTGACTTTC. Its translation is CASSHWDRGQSGANVLTF.

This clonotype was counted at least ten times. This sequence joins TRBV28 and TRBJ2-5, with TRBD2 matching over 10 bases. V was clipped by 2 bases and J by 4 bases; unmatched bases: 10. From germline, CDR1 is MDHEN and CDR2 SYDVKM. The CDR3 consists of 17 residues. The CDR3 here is CASSLPASGRGGETQYF. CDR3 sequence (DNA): TGTGCCAGCAGTTTACCCGCTAGCGGGAGAGGAGGAGAGACCCAGTACTTC.